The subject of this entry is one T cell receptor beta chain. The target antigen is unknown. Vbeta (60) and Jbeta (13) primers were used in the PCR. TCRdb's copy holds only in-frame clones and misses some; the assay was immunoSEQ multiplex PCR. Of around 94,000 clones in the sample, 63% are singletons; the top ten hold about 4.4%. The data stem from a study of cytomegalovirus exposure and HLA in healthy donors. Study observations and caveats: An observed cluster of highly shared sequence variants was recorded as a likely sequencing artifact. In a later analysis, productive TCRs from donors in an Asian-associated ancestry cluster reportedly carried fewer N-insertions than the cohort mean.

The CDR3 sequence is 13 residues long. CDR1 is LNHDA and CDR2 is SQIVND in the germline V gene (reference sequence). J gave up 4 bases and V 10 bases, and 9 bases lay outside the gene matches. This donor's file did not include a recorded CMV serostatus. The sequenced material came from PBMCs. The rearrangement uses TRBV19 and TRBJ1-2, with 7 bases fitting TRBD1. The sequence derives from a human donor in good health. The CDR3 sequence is CATNRGLGYGYTF. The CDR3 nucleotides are TGTGCCACTAACAGGGGTTTGGGCTATGGCTACACCTTC.